This T cell receptor (beta chain) was identified in a study of T cell repertoires in cytomegalovirus infection. TCRdb fed the reads into MiXCR, producing one record per CDR3 protein. This sample has hundreds of thousands of distinct CDR3 sequences, with roughly 30% found just once. Germline V lookup: CDR1 MGHRA, CDR2 YSYEKL. The CDR3 consists of 12 residues. Trimming pared 0 bases from V and 9 bases from J, leaving 6 bases between. This clonotype was detected only a few times. Antigen: not known. This chain links TRBV4-1 with TRBJ2-1, with D uncertain. The sequencing here drew on cultured PBMCs, taken from culture after CMV antigen stimulation. The TCR comes from a human donor in good health (CMV status not recorded). Some clones in this sample may be carry-over from other donors' samples. CDR3 in amino acids: CASSQESGEQFF. CDR3 coding DNA: TGCGCCAGCAGCCAAGAGTCAGGTGAGCAGTTCTTC.